This TCR beta chain emerged from a study of vaccination effects on CD4 cells after COVID-19 (dated by TCRdb to 2022 to 2024). Some background on the complete study: Across the study, the median time from the second dose to post-vaccine sampling was 72 days (range 14 to 241). In both COVID-19 convalescent patients and infection-naive vaccine recipients, the study compared SARS-CoV-2 spike-specific CD4+ TCR repertoires from before mRNA vaccination with those from after it. A total of 10 COVID-19 convalescent patients and a handful of SARS-CoV-2-naive healthy vaccine recipients were included in the full study. The Oncomine TCR Beta short-read assay on an Illumina iSeq 100 was used to sequence cultures from other donors in the study. Beyond this particular receptor, the publication reports: Among healthy vaccine recipients, nearly all vaccine-induced clones were SARS-CoV-2 mono-reactive, and just 1 of 255 was cross-reactive with common cold coronaviruses. The study was limited by a small number of convalescent patients and lacked early post-infection timepoints. Both infection-induced and vaccine-induced clones contracted markedly at late post-vaccination timepoints, which is consistent with waning T cell responses.

CDR3 length: 15 amino acids, cysteine to phenylalanine. The DNA shown is the 45-base CDR3, in frame from base 1. At the junction V is shortened by 3 bases and J by 7 bases; bases outside the gene matches: 10. The germline V gene (reference sequence) yields MNHEY for CDR1 and SMNVEV for CDR2. Remarks on this clone: Its antigen remains undetermined. Base quality data are lacking; no much larger clone is found one base away.

Library preparation employed the immunoSEQ multiplex PCR assay. DNA from the cultured and isolated CD4+ T cells underwent TCR beta CDR3 sequencing. Concerning the study's data processing: Non-productive TCR sequences were discarded, and reads were trimmed to the CDR3 region, with only CDR3s of 7 or more amino acids retained. The MANAFEST web app was used to pick out antigen-specific clonotypes by comparing their expansion in peptide wells with that in reference cultures. To count as positive, a clone had to show expansion at FDR<0.05 compared with the reference and with all other wells, an odds ratio above 5, and a frequency above 0.1% in two replicate wells. A clonotype was defined as cross-reactive if the clonotype was significantly expanded both in SARS-CoV-2 spike wells and in at least one common cold coronavirus spike condition. CDR3 similarity was assessed by Levenshtein distance using the stringdist R package, and unrooted trees were constructed with ape in R 3.6.1. This is the immuneACCESS table as TCRdb keeps it, with only in-frame sequences that have V and J called. A part of the clones is gone; compared with another copy, unresolved V genes explain less than half, and the rest is unexplained. The V and J calls and clone size come from that table; D and trimming were worked out from the DNA. The sample profile shows around 32,000 clones; 65% of them were found once. Of the sample, approximately 9% falls within the top ten clones.

To identify antigen-specific CD4+ T cell clonotypes by their expansion, the ViraFEST assay first stimulated PBMC with viral peptide pools and then applied TCR sequencing. After more than 9 days of culture, CD4+ T cells were isolated with the EasySep CD4+ T cell isolation kit. Each participant got two doses of an mRNA SARS-CoV-2 vaccine, either BNT162b2 or mRNA-1273. Negative nucleocapsid antibody results before and after vaccination confirmed that the healthy vaccine recipients had no prior SARS-CoV-2 infection. Some 2 million PBMC per well were cultured with 9 to 10 ug/ml peptides in IMDM containing around 4.6% human AB serum, about 9.7 IU/ml IL-2 and gentamicin. Half of the culture medium was replaced with fresh IL-2-containing medium on days 3 and 7. Each peptide stimulation condition was cultured in triplicate wells unless otherwise noted. PBMC were separated from whole blood using Ficoll-Paque Plus gradient centrifugation and were then either cryopreserved at -140C or used fresh. The overlapping peptide pools covered the spike proteins of SARS-CoV-2 and of the common cold coronaviruses HCoV-NL63, HCoV-OC43 and HCoV-229E. The QIAamp micro DNA kit was used to extract genomic DNA from the cultured CD4+ T cells.

The chain joins TRBV27 to TRBJ1-1, with 8 junctional bases fitting TRBD1. The input for sequencing was CD4+ T cells from PBMCs cultured with SARS-CoV-2 spike peptides, taken after COVID-19 vaccination. Explained via the paper, the cell subset or site label denotes: SARS-CoV-2 spike overlapping peptide pool stimulation. This receptor was identified in a human donor who received a COVID-19 vaccine. The nucleotide sequence reads as follows: TGTGCCAGCAGTTTGTCAGGGGGCGGGCGTATTGAAGCTTTCTTT. The translation is CASSLSGGGRIEAFF.